A single sample gave rise to the 3 T cell receptor beta chains below, sequenced in a study of T cell changes during pregnancy in multiple sclerosis. Method: immunoSEQ multiplex PCR; TCRdb's copy keeps in-frame clones and lacks some. Of tens of thousands of clones in the sample, roughly 89% were seen once. The sample here was CD4+ T cells from peripheral blood mononuclear cells, taken in the first trimester of pregnancy. These receptor sequences come from a female donor with multiple sclerosis, enrolled in a pregnancy study.

The rearrangement links TRBV10-1 to TRBJ2-3; TRBD2 aligns across 12 bases. The germline V gene has CDR1 WNHNN and CDR2 SYGVQD (reference sequence). This CDR3 spans 17 amino acids. J gave up 1 base and V 2 bases, and 4 bases lay outside the gene matches. CDR3 nucleotide sequence: TGCGCCAGCAGTGAGCCACGACTAGCGGGAGGCACAGATACGCAGTATTTT. Residues: CASSEPRLAGGTDTQYF.

V and J are TRBV6-7 and TRBJ2-3; no clear D. TRBV6-7 is an ORF for which the function is uncertain. There are 16 residues in the CDR3. Trimming took 4 bases from V and 1 from J, leaving 15 bases between them. CDR3 nucleotides: TGTGCCAGCAGTTGCTCCCCCGAACCGGGCACAGATACGCAGTATTTT. It is translated as CASSCSPEPGTDTQYF.

This rearrangement joins TRBV18 to TRBJ1-3, with no clear D. This CDR3 region has 17 residues. Germline loops: CDR1 KGHSH, CDR2 LQKENI. V lost 3 bases and J lost 0, with 15 bases in between. The CDR3, as DNA: TGTGCCAGCTCACCTGAGGCGGCGCTATTCTCTGGAAACACCATATATTTT. It translates to CASSPEAALFSGNTIYF.